One sample yielded the 13 T cell receptor beta chains listed below, sequenced in a study of blood T cell repertoires in COVID-19. Some clones are missing from TCRdb's copy, which holds only in-frame ones; the method was immunoSEQ multiplex PCR. The table shows 61,000 or so clones, with roughly 90% occurring only once. The sequenced sample consisted of peripheral blood. The receptor set was obtained from a woman aged 50 to 65 with active or convalescent COVID-19.

The V and J genes are TRBV10-2 and TRBJ1-5; 7 nucleotides agree with TRBD1. V lost 0 bases, J lost 2 bases, and 1 base stayed unmatched. The length of the CDR3 is 15 residues. Germline V gene sequence: CDR1 WSHSY, CDR2 SAAADI. The CDR3 DNA follows: TGCGCCAGCAGTGAGTCTACAGGGGGCAATCAGCCCCAGCATTTT. Amino acids: CASSESTGGNQPQHF.

This sequence joins TRBV12-2 and TRBJ2-7; the D call TRBD1 from the table was never checked on the DNA. TRBV12-2 is listed as a pseudogene. This CDR3 region has 14 residues. CDR3 DNA: TGTGCAAGTCGCCCCCGGACAGGGATCTACGAGCAGTACTTC. Protein sequence: CASRPRTGIYEQYF.

The chain recombines TRBV19 with TRBJ1-2; D possibly corresponds to TRBD1 (5 bases). This CDR3 has 14 residues. Per the germline V gene, CDR1 is LNHDA and CDR2 is SQIVND (reference sequence). V dropped 3 bases and J dropped 6 bases, with 14 bases sitting between them. The CDR3 region has the DNA TGTGCCAGTAGTATGGTAGGGGCTGGCCATGGCTACACCTTC. It specifies CASSMVGAGHGYTF. The full variable domain, with the rest looked up from reference TRBV19 and TRBJ1-2, is DGGITQSPKYLFRKEGQNVTLSCEQNLNHDAMYWYRQDPGQGLRLIYYSQIVNDFQKGDIAEGYSVSREKKESFPLTVTSAQKNPTAFYLCASSMVGAGHGYTFGSGTRLTVV.

This chain links TRBV5-1 with TRBJ2-7; no clear D gene. The CDR3 sequence is 14 residues long. The V and J ends lost 0 bases and 0 bases respectively, with 7 bases between them. Germline lookup yields CDR1 SGHRS and CDR2 YFSETQ. The CDR3 nucleotides read TGCGCCAGCAGCTTGGATCCGGGCTCCTACGAGCAGTACTTC. This encodes CASSLDPGSYEQYF.

In the case of this clone: Compared with germline, one end of the junction differs, possibly owing to a read error. The V call is TRBV3-1 (or the pseudogene TRBV3-2), the J call TRBJ1-2, with 8 bases aligning to TRBD1. Germline values: CDR1 LGHDT, CDR2 YNNKEL (reference sequence). The CDR3 covers 13 residues. In DNA form, the CDR3 reads TGTGCCAGCAGCGAAGACAGGGGACGAGGCTACACCTTC. Translating it yields CASSEDRGRGYTF.

This clone was found a few times. The J gene is TRBJ1-3, the V gene TRBV19; no clear D gene. The CDR3 has 14 amino acids. The germline V gene has CDR1 LNHDA and CDR2 SQIVND (reference sequence). V gave up 2 bases and J gave up 0 bases, with 5 bases separating them. The CDR3 bases are TGTGCCAGTAGTATAAGGAGCTCTGGAAACACCATATATTTT. Encoded protein: CASSIRSSGNTIYF.

The J gene is TRBJ1-1, the V gene TRBV12-5; TRBD1 might be the D (6 bases). Trimming removed 4 bases at V and 6 bases at J, with 12 bases between. Germline CDR1 LGHNT, CDR2 FRNRAP. CDR3 length equals 13 residues. The CDR3 spells CASGSTDSPEAFF. CDR3 sequence (DNA): TGTGCTAGTGGTTCCACGGACAGTCCTGAAGCTTTCTTT.

The rearrangement uses TRBV12-5 and TRBJ2-7, with D tentatively TRBD2 (5 bases). V was shortened by 7 bases and J by 6 bases, with 19 bases between the two germline ends. The CDR3 spans 14 residues. Germline V gives CDR1 LGHNT, CDR2 FRNRAP. This CDR3 is CASAPDLISSEQYF. Written as DNA, the CDR3 is TGTGCTAGTGCCCCGGACTTAATTAGCTCCGAGCAGTACTTC.

This chain connects TRBV4-2 to TRBJ2-2, with TRBD1 as a possible D gene (6 bases). Germline assignment: CDR1 LGHNA and CDR2 YNFKEQ. This CDR3 is 14 amino acids long. The germline V and J ends were trimmed by 3 bases and 1 base, with 6 bases remaining between them. CDR3 in DNA: TGTGCCAGCAGCCAGGGACAGAACACCGGGGAGCTGTTTTTT. Protein product: CASSQGQNTGELFF.

This clone counts as medium-sized (0.01 to 0.1%). The rearrangement joins TRBV19 to TRBJ2-3, with D uncertain. This CDR3 has 14 residues. The germline V gene encodes CDR1 LNHDA and CDR2 SQIVND (reference sequence). Trimming left V 7 bases short and J 1 base short, with 12 bases between. The DNA for the CDR3 is TGTGCCAGTACCACGGGTGAGGGCACAGATACGCAGTATTTT. Translation gives CASTTGEGTDTQYF.

J is TRBJ2-2 and V is TRBV7-9, with TRBD2 matching over 8 bases. The CDR3 is 17 amino acids. The ends lost 6 bases at V and 3 bases at J; junction bases unmatched: 12. Germline assignment: CDR1 SEHNR and CDR2 FQNEAQ (reference sequence). The CDR3 protein is CASSQERPSGYTGELFF. Written as DNA, the CDR3 is TGTGCCAGCAGTCAAGAGCGGCCTAGCGGGTACACCGGGGAGCTGTTTTTT. Together with reference TRBV7-9 and TRBJ2-2, the CDR3 gives the full variable domain: DTGVSQNPRHKITKRGQNVTFRCDPISEHNRLYWYRQTLGQGPEFLTYFQNEAQLEKSRLLSDRFSAERPKGSFSTLEIQRTEQGDSAMYLCASSQERPSGYTGELFFGEGSRLTVL.

The DNA for the CDR3 is TGCAGCGTTGGTGTAGCGGGAGGCCAAGAGACCCAGTACTTC. Translated, it gives CSVGVAGGQETQYF. The chain employs TRBV29-1 and TRBJ2-5, with 10 bases that match TRBD2. The CDR3 loop spans 14 amino acids. CDR1 SQVTM and CDR2 ANQGSEA come from the germline V gene. The J segment lost 1 base and the V segment lost 4 bases, leaving 3 bases of the junction unmatched.

The V and J genes are TRBV2 and TRBJ2-3; tentative D call: TRBD2 (5 bases). Trimming left V 8 bases short and J 1 base short, with 16 bases between. Germline loops: CDR1 SNHLY, CDR2 FYNNEI. This CDR3 has 15 residues. Written as DNA, the CDR3 is TGTGCCAGCCTTGGAGCGGTCTTAGGCACAGATACGCAGTATTTT. Protein: CASLGAVLGTDTQYF.